A selection of T cell receptor beta chains follows, all from one sample in a study of cytomegalovirus exposure and HLA in healthy donors. Profiling relied on immunoSEQ multiplex PCR, and the TCRdb table lists in-frame clones only, not all of them. The sample has over 150,000 clones, 80% to 85% seen once. Source material: PBMCs. These receptors came from a girl aged 2 to 9 in good health and CMV-seropositive. The CDR3 runs from the conserved cysteine through the conserved F or W. D genes are given only for firm matches. Some rows have no size entry. The others give once, few or many, or a class for an expanded clone.

d_call: .; clone_size: few; j_call: TRBJ1-4; v_call: TRBV11-2; cdr3_aa: CASSSGTDEKLFF; cdr3_nt: TGTGCCAGCAGCTCCGGGACTGATGAAAAACTGTTTTTT
d_call: .; clone_size: .; j_call: TRBJ1-1; v_call: TRBV6-6; cdr3_aa: CASRRTVPLFETEAFF; cdr3_nt: TGTGCCAGCAGGAGGACAGTTCCTCTTTTCGAGACTGAAGCTTTCTTT
d_call: .; clone_size: once; j_call: TRBJ2-5; v_call: TRBV5-4; cdr3_aa: CASSLVGQETQYF; cdr3_nt: TGTGCCAGCAGCTTGGTCGGCCAAGAGACCCAGTACTTC
d_call: TRBD2; clone_size: .; j_call: TRBJ2-5; v_call: TRBV23-1; cdr3_aa: CASSQSQASGETQYF; cdr3_nt: TGCGCCAGCAGTCAATCGCAGGCTAGCGGGGAGACCCAGTACTTC
d_call: TRBD2; clone_size: .; j_call: TRBJ2-1; v_call: TRBV10-1; cdr3_aa: CASSELGTSGEQFF; cdr3_nt: TGCGCCAGCAGTGAGCTCGGGACTAGCGGTGAGCAGTTCTTC
d_call: .; clone_size: .; j_call: TRBJ2-1; v_call: TRBV2; cdr3_aa: CASSRERAGTSYNEQFF; cdr3_nt: TGTGCCAGCAGCAGAGAGAGAGCGGGTACCTCCTACAATGAGCAGTTCTTC
d_call: .; clone_size: .; j_call: TRBJ2-7; v_call: TRBV10-2; cdr3_aa: CASKGTAGSYEQYF; cdr3_nt: TGCGCCAGCAAGGGTACGGCAGGGTCCTACGAGCAGTACTTC
d_call: TRBD2; clone_size: once; j_call: TRBJ2-3; v_call: TRBV27; cdr3_aa: CASSRLSSGSRSQYF; cdr3_nt: TGTGCCAGCAGTCGCCTTTCTAGCGGGAGTAGGTCGCAGTATTTT
d_call: .; clone_size: .; j_call: TRBJ2-1; v_call: TRBV7-6; cdr3_aa: CASSLASSYNEQFF; cdr3_nt: TGTGCCAGCAGCTTAGCTAGCTCCTACAATGAGCAGTTCTTC
d_call: TRBD1; clone_size: .; j_call: TRBJ1-1; v_call: TRBV28; cdr3_aa: CASSQWTGRTEAFF; cdr3_nt: TGTGCCAGCAGTCAGTGGACAGGGCGCACTGAAGCTTTCTTT
d_call: .; clone_size: .; j_call: TRBJ1-5; v_call: TRBV30; cdr3_aa: CACTLPGGNQPQHF; cdr3_nt: TGTGCCTGTACATTGCCGGGGGGCAATCAGCCCCAGCATTTT
d_call: .; clone_size: .; j_call: TRBJ2-3; v_call: TRBV7-9; cdr3_aa: CASSLALTGGDTDTQYF; cdr3_nt: TGTGCCAGCAGCTTAGCGCTTACAGGGGGGGACACAGATACGCAGTATTTT
d_call: .; clone_size: .; j_call: TRBJ1-4; v_call: TRBV28; cdr3_aa: CAGGWAEKLFF; cdr3_nt: TGTGCCGGAGGGTGGGCTGAAAAACTGTTTTTT
d_call: TRBD2; clone_size: .; j_call: TRBJ2-1; v_call: TRBV4-2; cdr3_aa: CASSPTSGDNEQFF; cdr3_nt: TGTGCCAGCAGCCCCACTAGCGGGGACAATGAGCAGTTCTTC
d_call: .; clone_size: .; j_call: TRBJ2-3; v_call: TRBV9; cdr3_aa: CASSVGGLAITDTQYF; cdr3_nt: TGTGCCAGCAGCGTGGGGGGGCTAGCGATTACAGATACGCAGTATTTT
d_call: .; clone_size: few; j_call: TRBJ2-5; v_call: TRBV4-1; cdr3_aa: CASSQILGLETQYF; cdr3_nt: TGCGCCAGCAGCCAGATACTAGGGCTTGAGACCCAGTACTTC
d_call: .; clone_size: once; j_call: TRBJ1-1; v_call: TRBV27; cdr3_aa: CASGRGYNTEAFF; cdr3_nt: TGTGCCAGCGGCAGGGGCTATAACACTGAAGCTTTCTTT
d_call: .; clone_size: few; j_call: TRBJ1-1; v_call: TRBV6-1; cdr3_aa: CASSELGAMNTEAFF; cdr3_nt: TGTGCCAGCAGTGAGTTAGGGGCGATGAACACTGAAGCTTTCTTT
d_call: .; clone_size: .; j_call: TRBJ2-3; v_call: TRBV10-3; cdr3_aa: CAIRDGQGITDTQYF; cdr3_nt: TGTGCCATCCGGGATGGCCAAGGGATTACAGATACGCAGTATTTT
d_call: .; clone_size: .; j_call: TRBJ1-3; v_call: TRBV2; cdr3_aa: CASSPSGDSGNTIYF; cdr3_nt: TGTGCCAGCAGTCCCTCCGGGGACTCTGGAAACACCATATATTTT
d_call: TRBD1; clone_size: .; j_call: TRBJ2-1; v_call: TRBV2; cdr3_aa: CASSAGQGRINEQFF; cdr3_nt: TGTGCCAGCAGCGCGGGACAGGGCCGAATCAATGAGCAGTTCTTC
d_call: TRBD1; clone_size: .; j_call: TRBJ2-7; v_call: TRBV6-1; cdr3_aa: CASTRTGPPYEQYF; cdr3_nt: TGTGCCAGCACCCGGACAGGACCTCCCTACGAGCAGTACTTC
d_call: .; clone_size: .; j_call: TRBJ2-1; v_call: TRBV18; cdr3_aa: CASSPPSRARLNNEQFF; cdr3_nt: TGTGCCAGCTCACCACCTTCTCGAGCCCGCTTAAACAATGAGCAGTTCTTC
d_call: .; clone_size: .; j_call: TRBJ2-7; v_call: TRBV29-1; cdr3_aa: CSVSTGSYEQYF; cdr3_nt: TGCAGCGTTTCTACAGGATCCTACGAGCAGTACTTC
d_call: .; clone_size: .; j_call: TRBJ1-2; v_call: TRBV5-1; cdr3_aa: CASSLAVSVYGYTF; cdr3_nt: TGCGCCAGCAGCTTGGCAGTGTCAGTCTATGGCTACACCTTC
d_call: .; clone_size: few; j_call: TRBJ1-6; v_call: TRBV30; cdr3_aa: CAWSEENLLIILPLHF; cdr3_nt: TGTGCCTGGAGTGAAGAGAATTTACTGATTATTCTGCCCCTCCACTTT
d_call: TRBD1; clone_size: .; j_call: TRBJ1-4; v_call: TRBV28; cdr3_aa: CASSFFGTGDEKLFF; cdr3_nt: TGTGCCAGCAGTTTTTTCGGGACAGGTGATGAAAAACTGTTTTTT
d_call: .; clone_size: .; j_call: TRBJ2-7; v_call: TRBV2; cdr3_aa: CASCPRGYEQYF; cdr3_nt: TGTGCCAGCTGCCCTCGGGGGTACGAGCAGTACTTC
d_call: .; clone_size: .; j_call: TRBJ2-6; v_call: TRBV5-1; cdr3_aa: CASSVTGANVLTF; cdr3_nt: TGCGCCAGCAGCGTGACAGGGGCCAACGTCCTGACTTTC